Listed below are T cell receptor beta chains from one sample, sequenced in a study of T cell responses to AZD1222 COVID-19 vaccine. Profiled with immunoSEQ multiplex PCR; TCRdb holds only in-frame clones, not every one. The sample shows 130,000 to 150,000 clones, roughly 86% of them seen only once. Specimen: peripheral blood, collected 28 days after the second AZD1222 dose. These TCRs come from an adult who received the AZD1222 COVID-19 vaccine. CDR3s include the opening cysteine and the closing phenylalanine or tryptophan. D genes are given only for firm matches. Clone size appears in some rows only: once, few, many, or a class for an expanded clone.

V gene,clone size,D gene,J gene,CDR3 DNA,CDR3 protein
TRBV19,-,TRBD1,TRBJ1-1,TGTGCCAGTAGTCCAGGAACAGGGGGCGGGGCCTCACTCACTGAAGCTTTCTTT,CASSPGTGGGASLTEAFF
TRBV4-2,-,-,TRBJ2-2,TGTGCCAGCAGCCCATCGCCAGGGGAGCTGTTTTTT,CASSPSPGELFF
TRBV5-1,-,-,TRBJ2-2,TGCGCCAGCAGGTTCAGGCTGACCGGGGAGCTGTTTTTT,CASRFRLTGELFF
TRBV6-5,-,-,TRBJ1-5,TGTGCCAGCAGTTACTCGGGCGGGGAAGGATTTCAGCCCCAGCATTTT,CASSYSGGEGFQPQHF
TRBV11-2,-,TRBD2,TRBJ2-2,TGTGCCAGCAGCTTAAAACGTCGGCTAGCGGGTAACACCGGGGAGCTGTTTTTT,CASSLKRRLAGNTGELFF
TRBV7-9,-,TRBD1,TRBJ1-1,TGTGCCAGCAGCTCATTCGGGACAGATGAAGCTTTCTTT,CASSSFGTDEAFF
TRBV5-4,few,-,TRBJ2-1,TGTGCCAGCAGCTTGGCGGACTCAGGGGTCGATGAGCAGTTCTTC,CASSLADSGVDEQFF
TRBV5-6,-,-,TRBJ1-6,TGTGCCAGCAGCTTCAGAAATTCACCCCTCCACTTT,CASSFRNSPLHF
TRBV19,-,TRBD1,TRBJ1-2,TGTGCCAGTAGTCTGGGACAGGGGGCCGGTGGCTACACCTTC,CASSLGQGAGGYTF
TRBV19,-,-,TRBJ2-1,TGTGCCAGTAGTATAAGGGGATTTAATGAGCAGTTCTTC,CASSIRGFNEQFF
TRBV21-1,-,-,TRBJ1-5,TGTGCCAGCAGCCCCAGACAGGGTCAGCACAATCAGCCCCAGCATTTT,CASSPRQGQHNQPQHF